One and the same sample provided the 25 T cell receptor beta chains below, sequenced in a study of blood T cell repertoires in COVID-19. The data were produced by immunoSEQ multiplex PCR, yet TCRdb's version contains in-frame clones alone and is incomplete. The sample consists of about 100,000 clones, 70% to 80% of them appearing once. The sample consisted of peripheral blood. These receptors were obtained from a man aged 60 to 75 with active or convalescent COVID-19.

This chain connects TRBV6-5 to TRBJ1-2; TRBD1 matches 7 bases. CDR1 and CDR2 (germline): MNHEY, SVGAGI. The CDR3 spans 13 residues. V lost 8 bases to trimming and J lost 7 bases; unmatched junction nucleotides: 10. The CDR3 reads CASGYRQGPGYTF. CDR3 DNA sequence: TGTGCCAGCGGATACCGACAGGGTCCTGGCTACACCTTC.

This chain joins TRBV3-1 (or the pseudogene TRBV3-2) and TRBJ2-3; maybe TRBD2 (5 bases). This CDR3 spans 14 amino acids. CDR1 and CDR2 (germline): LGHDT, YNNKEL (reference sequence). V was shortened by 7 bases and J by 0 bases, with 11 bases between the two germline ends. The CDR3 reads CASTPRGSTDTQYF. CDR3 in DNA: TGTGCCAGCACCCCCCGCGGGAGCACAGATACGCAGTATTTT.

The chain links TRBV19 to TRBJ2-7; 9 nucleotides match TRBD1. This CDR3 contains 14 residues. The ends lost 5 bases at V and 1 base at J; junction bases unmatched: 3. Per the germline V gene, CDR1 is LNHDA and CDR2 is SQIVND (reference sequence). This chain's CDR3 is CASSLDRGSYEQYF. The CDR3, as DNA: TGTGCCAGTAGTCTTGACAGGGGGTCCTACGAGCAGTACTTC.

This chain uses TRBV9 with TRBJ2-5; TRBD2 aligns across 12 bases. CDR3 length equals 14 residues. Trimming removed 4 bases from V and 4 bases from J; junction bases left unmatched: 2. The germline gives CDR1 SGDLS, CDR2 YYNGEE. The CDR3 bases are TGTGCCAGCAGCCCGGGACTAGCGGGAGAGACCCAGTACTTC. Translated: CASSPGLAGETQYF.

CDR3 region: CASSETDYGYTF. The CDR3 DNA follows: TGTGCCAGCTCAGAAACAGACTATGGCTACACCTTC. The V and J genes are TRBV18 and TRBJ1-2; D gene ambiguous. Trimming removed 5 bases at V and 3 bases at J, with 7 bases between. The CDR3 is 12 amino acids. Germline V gene sequence: CDR1 KGHSH, CDR2 LQKENI. The whole variable domain, remainder taken from reference TRBV18 and TRBJ1-2, is NAGVMQNPRHLVRRRGQEARLRCSPMKGHSHVYWYRQLPEEGLKFMVYLQKENIIDESGMPKERFSAEFPKEGPSILRIQQVVRGDSAAYFCASSETDYGYTFGSGTRLTVV.

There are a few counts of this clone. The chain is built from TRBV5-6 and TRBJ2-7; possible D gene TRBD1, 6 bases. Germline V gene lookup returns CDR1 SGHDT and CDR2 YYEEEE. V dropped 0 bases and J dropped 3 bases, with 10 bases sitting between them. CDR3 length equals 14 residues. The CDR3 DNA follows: TGTGCCAGCAGCTTGGCCCAGGGGAACTACGAGCAGTACGTC. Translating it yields CASSLAQGNYEQYV.

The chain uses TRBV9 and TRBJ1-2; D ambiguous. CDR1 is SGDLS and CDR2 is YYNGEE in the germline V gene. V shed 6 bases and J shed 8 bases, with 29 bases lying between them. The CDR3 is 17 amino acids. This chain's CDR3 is CASKAEGGEERSKGYTF. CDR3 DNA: TGTGCCAGCAAGGCCGAGGGAGGCGAAGAGCGTTCAAAGGGCTACACCTTC.

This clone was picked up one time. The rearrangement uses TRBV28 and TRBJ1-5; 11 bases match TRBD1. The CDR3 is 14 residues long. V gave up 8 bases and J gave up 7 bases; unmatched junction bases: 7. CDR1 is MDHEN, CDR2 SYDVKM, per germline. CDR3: CASRDRGNQQPQHF. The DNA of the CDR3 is TGTGCCAGCCGGGACAGGGGGAATCAACAGCCCCAGCATTTT.

As DNA, the CDR3 is TGTGCCAGCTCATCCGCAGGCACTGAAGCTTTCTTT. It yields the protein CASSSAGTEAFF. The chain couples TRBV28 to TRBJ1-1, with unresolved D. CDR3 length equals 12 residues. Germline V lookup: CDR1 MDHEN, CDR2 SYDVKM. V lost 8 bases to trimming and J lost 4 bases, with 11 bases between them. The full variable domain, with the rest looked up from reference TRBV28 and TRBJ1-1, is DVKVTQSSRYLVKRTGEKVFLECVQDMDHENMFWYRQDPGLGLRLIYFSYDVKMKEKGDIPEGYSVSREKKERFSLILESASTNQTSMYLCASSSAGTEAFFGQGTRLTVV.

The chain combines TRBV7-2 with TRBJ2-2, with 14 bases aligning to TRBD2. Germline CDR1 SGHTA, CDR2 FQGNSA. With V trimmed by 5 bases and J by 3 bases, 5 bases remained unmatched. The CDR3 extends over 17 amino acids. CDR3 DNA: TGTGCCAGCAGCCCCGGGGGACTAGCGGGAGACACCGGGGAGCTGTTTTTT. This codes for CASSPGGLAGDTGELFF.

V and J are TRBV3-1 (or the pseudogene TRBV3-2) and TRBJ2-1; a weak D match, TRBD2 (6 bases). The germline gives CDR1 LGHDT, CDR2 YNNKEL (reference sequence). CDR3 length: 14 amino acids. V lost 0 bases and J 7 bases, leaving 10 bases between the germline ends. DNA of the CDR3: TGTGCCAGCAGCCAAGATACTAGCTGGAATGAGCAGTTCTTC. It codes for CASSQDTSWNEQFF.

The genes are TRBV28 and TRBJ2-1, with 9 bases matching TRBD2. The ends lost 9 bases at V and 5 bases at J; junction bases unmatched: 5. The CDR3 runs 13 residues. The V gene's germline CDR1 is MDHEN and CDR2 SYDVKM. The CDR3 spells CASVAGDNNEQFF. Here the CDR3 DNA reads TGTGCCAGTGTAGCGGGAGATAACAATGAGCAGTTCTTC.

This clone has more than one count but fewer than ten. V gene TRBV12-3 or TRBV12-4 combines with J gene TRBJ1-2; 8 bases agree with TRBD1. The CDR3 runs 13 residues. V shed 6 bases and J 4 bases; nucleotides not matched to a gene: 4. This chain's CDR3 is CASRTTGGYGYTF. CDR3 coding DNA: TGTGCCAGCAGAACAACAGGGGGCTATGGCTACACCTTC.

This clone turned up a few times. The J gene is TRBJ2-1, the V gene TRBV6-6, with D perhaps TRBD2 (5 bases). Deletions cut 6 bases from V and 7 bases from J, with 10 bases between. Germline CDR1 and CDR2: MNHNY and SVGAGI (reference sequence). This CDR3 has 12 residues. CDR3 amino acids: CASSPTGNEQFF. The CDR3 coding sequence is TGTGCCAGCAGCCCGACGGGAAATGAGCAGTTCTTC.

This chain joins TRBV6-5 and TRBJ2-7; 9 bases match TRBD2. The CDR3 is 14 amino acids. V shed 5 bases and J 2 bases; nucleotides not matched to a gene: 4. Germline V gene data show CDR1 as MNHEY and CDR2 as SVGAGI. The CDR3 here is CASSLSGGTYEQYF. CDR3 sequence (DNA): TGTGCCAGCAGTCTTAGCGGGGGAACCTACGAGCAGTACTTC.

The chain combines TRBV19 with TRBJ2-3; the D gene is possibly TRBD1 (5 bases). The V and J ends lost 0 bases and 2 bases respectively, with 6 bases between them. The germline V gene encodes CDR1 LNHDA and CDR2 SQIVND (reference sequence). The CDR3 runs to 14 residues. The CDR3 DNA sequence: TGTGCCAGTAGTATAGATGGGGCCACAGATACGCAGTATTTT. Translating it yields CASSIDGATDTQYF.

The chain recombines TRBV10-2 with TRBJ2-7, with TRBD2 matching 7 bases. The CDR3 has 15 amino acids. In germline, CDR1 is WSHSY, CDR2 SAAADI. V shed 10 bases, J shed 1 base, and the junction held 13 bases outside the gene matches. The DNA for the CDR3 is TGCGCCACCCAGCTGGGCGGGAGTGAATCCTACGAGCAGTACTTC. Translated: CATQLGGSESYEQYF.

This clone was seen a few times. For the CDR3, the DNA is TGCAGCGTCTATGCGGGACAGGGGGCGCGGGGCTACACCTTC. This gives the protein CSVYAGQGARGYTF. The chain recombines TRBV29-1 with TRBJ1-2, with 12 bases aligning to TRBD1. The CDR3 has 14 residues. CDR1 and CDR2 from the germline V gene are SQVTM and ANQGSEA. V was pared by 6 bases and J by 8 bases, with 10 bases of the junction left unmatched. The variable domain in full, with the rest retrieved from reference TRBV29-1 and TRBJ1-2, is SAVISQKPSRDICQRGTSLTIQCQVDSQVTMMFWYRQQPGQSLTLIATANQGSEATYESGFVIDKFPISRPNLTFSTLTVSNMSPEDSSIYLCSVYAGQGARGYTFGSGTRLTVV.

The CDR3 sequence is CASSITSGSSGEQFF. CDR3 in DNA: TGCGCCAGCAGCATAACTAGCGGGAGCTCGGGTGAGCAGTTCTTC. J is TRBJ2-1 and V is TRBV5-1; 11 bases are a match to TRBD2. The germline gives CDR1 SGHRS, CDR2 YFSETQ. J gave up 9 bases and V 4 bases, and 9 bases lay outside the gene matches. The CDR3 covers 15 residues.

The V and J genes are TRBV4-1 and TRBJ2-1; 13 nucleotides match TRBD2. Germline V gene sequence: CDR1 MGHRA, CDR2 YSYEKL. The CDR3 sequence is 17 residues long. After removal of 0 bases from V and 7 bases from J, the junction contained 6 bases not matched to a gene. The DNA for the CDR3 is TGCGCCAGCAGCCAAGACTCGACTAGCGGGAGGAGGAATGAGCAGTTCTTC. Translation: CASSQDSTSGRRNEQFF.

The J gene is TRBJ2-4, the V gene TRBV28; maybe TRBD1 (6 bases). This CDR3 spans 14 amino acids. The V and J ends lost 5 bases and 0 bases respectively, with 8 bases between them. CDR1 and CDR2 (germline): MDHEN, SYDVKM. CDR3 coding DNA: TGTGCCAGCAGTACCAGGGGAGCCAAAAACATTCAGTACTTC. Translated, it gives CASSTRGAKNIQYF.

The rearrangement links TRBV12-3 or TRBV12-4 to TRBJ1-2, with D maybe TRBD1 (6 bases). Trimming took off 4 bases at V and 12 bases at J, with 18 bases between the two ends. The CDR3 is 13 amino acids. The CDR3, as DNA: TGTGCCAGCAGTTGGGGGGGGCCGGTTAGCCACACCTTC. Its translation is CASSWGGPVSHTF.

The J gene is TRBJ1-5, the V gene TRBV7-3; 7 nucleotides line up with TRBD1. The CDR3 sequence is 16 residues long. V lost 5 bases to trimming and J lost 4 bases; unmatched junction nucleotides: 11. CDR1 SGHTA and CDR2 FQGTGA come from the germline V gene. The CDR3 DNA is TGTGCCAGCAGCCAGGTCCCGGACAGGCAGAATCAGCCCCAGCATTTT. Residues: CASSQVPDRQNQPQHF. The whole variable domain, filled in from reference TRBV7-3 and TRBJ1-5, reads GAGVSQTPSNKVTEKGKYVELRCDPISGHTALYWYRQSLGQGPEFLIYFQGTGAADDSGLPNDRFFAVRPEGSVSTLKIQRTERGDSAVYLCASSQVPDRQNQPQHFGDGTRLSIL.

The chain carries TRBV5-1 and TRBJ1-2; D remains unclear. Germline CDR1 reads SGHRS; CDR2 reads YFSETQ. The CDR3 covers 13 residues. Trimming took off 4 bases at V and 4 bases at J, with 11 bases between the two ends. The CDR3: CASSNGEPYGYTF. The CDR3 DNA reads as TGCGCCAGCAGCAATGGGGAGCCCTATGGCTACACCTTC.

Here the CDR3 DNA reads TGTGCCAGCAGCTCACAGGGGGCGCAGTCTAACTATGGCTACACCTTC. It yields the protein CASSSQGAQSNYGYTF. The chain has TRBV11-3 and TRBJ1-2; 9 bases map to TRBD1. The CDR3 consists of 16 residues. Germline trimming cut 4 bases from V and 0 bases from J; bases unmatched to any gene: 6. Germline V lookup: CDR1 SGHNT, CDR2 YENEEA. The full variable domain, in which reference TRBV11-3 and TRBJ1-2 provide the parts outside the CDR3, is EAGVVQSPRYKIIEKKQPVAFWCNPISGHNTLYWYLQNLGQGPELLIRYENEEAVDDSQLPKDRFSAERLKGVDSTLKIQPAELGDSAVYLCASSSQGAQSNYGYTFGSGTRLTVV.